The next 3 T cell receptor beta chains were all read from a single sample in a study of T-cell reconstitution after alpha-beta-depleted transplantation in children. The TCRbeta library incorporated unique molecular identifiers. TCRdb ran MiXCR on the PCR reads and lists one entry per CDR3 protein. The table lists about 580,000 distinct CDR3 sequences, roughly 30% of them singletons. The sample was PBMCs, taken before TCRalphabeta/CD19-depleted stem cell transplant. The receptors here all came from a boy under two years old with Wiskott-Aldrich syndrome, due to receive a stem cell transplant.

This clonotype was observed a few times. This chain uses TRBV6-1 with TRBJ2-3; TRBD1 is a possible D gene (6 bases). CDR3 length equals 14 residues. Per germline, CDR1 MNHNS and CDR2 SASEGT. V dropped 5 bases and J dropped 5 bases, with 14 bases sitting between them. The CDR3 here is CASSPRGRGDTQYF. For the CDR3, the DNA is TGTGCCAGCAGTCCCCGGGGCAGGGGAGATACGCAGTATTTT.

This clonotype has a handful of counts. The chain links TRBV12-3 or TRBV12-4 to TRBJ1-2; 10 bases align to TRBD1. The trim removed 3 bases at V and 6 bases at J, leaving 4 bases unmatched. The CDR3 contains 14 residues. DNA of the CDR3: TGTGCCAGCAGTTTTGACAGGGGGCGGGATGGCTACACCTTC. Residues: CASSFDRGRDGYTF.

V is TRBV20-1 and J is TRBJ2-5; D possibly matches TRBD1 or TRBD2 (5 bases each). This CDR3 spans 14 amino acids. The ends were cut back, 6 bases at V and 5 bases at J, with 19 bases in the middle. The germline V gene encodes CDR1 DFQATT and CDR2 SNEGSKA (reference sequence). CDR3 region: CSARPRASLETQYF. CDR3 in DNA: TGCAGTGCCCGACCCAGGGCTAGCTTGGAGACCCAGTACTTC.